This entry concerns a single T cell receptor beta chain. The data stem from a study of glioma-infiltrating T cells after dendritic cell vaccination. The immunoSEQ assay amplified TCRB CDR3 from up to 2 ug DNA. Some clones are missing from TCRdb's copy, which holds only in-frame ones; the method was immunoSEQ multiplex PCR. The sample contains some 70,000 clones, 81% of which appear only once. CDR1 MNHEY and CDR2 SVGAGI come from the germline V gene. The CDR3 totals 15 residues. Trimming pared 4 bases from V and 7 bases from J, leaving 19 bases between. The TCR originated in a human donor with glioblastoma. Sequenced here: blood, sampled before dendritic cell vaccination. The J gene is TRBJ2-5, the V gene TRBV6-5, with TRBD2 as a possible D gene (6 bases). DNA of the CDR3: TGTGCCAGCAGTTTCGTACGGGGGACCAAGGCGACCCAGTACTTC. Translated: CASSFVRGTKATQYF.